This T cell receptor beta chain was sequenced during a study of identifying expanded T cells in peripheral blood. Germline CDR1 is LNHDA and CDR2 is SQIVND (reference sequence). J gave up 2 bases and V 7 bases, and 14 bases lay outside the gene matches. CDR3 length equals 17 residues. Using immunoSEQ multiplex PCR, the repertoire was profiled, and TCRdb retains in-frame clones only, with some absent. The sample yields roughly 100,000 clones, roughly 88% seen once. Sequencing was carried out using blood. The chain has TRBV19 and TRBJ2-7; 10 bases fit TRBD2. This TCR came from a person between 18 and 75 years old in good health. The CDR3 DNA is TGTGCCAGTACCGGGACCCCCCTAGCGGGAGAAGCCTACGAGCAGTACTTC. It yields the protein CASTGTPLAGEAYEQYF.